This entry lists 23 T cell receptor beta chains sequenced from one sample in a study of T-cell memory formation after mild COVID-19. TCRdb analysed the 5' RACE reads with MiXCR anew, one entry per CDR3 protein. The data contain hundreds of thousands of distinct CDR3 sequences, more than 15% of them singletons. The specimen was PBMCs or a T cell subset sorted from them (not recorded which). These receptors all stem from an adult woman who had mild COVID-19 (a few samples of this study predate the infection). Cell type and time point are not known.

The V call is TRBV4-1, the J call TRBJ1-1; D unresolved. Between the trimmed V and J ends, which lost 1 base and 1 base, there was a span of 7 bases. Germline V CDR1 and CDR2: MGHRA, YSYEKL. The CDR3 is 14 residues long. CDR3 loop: CASSQVAENTEAFF. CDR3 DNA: TGCGCCAGCAGCCAAGTAGCAGAGAACACTGAAGCTTTCTTT.

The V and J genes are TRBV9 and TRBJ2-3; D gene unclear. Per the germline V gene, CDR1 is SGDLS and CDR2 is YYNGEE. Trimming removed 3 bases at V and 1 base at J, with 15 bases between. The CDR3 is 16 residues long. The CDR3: CASSAYRASGTDTQYF. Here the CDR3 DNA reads TGTGCCAGCAGCGCGTACCGGGCCTCGGGCACAGATACGCAGTATTTT.

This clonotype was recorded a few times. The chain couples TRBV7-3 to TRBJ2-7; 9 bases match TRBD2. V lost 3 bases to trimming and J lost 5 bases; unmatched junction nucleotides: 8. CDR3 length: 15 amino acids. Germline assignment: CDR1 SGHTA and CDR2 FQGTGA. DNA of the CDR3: TGTGCCAGCAGCTTTGGGGCGGGAGGGAACGACGAGCAGTACTTC. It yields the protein CASSFGAGGNDEQYF.

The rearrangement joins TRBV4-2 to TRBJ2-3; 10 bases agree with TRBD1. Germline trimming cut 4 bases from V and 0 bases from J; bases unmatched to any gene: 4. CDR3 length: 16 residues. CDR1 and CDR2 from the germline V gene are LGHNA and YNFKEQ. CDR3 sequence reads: CASSPDRGPSTDTQYF. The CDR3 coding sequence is TGTGCCAGCAGCCCCGACAGGGGGCCTAGCACAGATACGCAGTATTTT.

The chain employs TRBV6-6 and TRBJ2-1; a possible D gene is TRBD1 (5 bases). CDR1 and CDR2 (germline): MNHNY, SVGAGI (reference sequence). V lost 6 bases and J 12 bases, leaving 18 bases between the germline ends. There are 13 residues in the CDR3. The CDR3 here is CASSPGAVGGQFF. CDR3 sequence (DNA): TGTGCCAGCAGCCCTGGGGCAGTCGGTGGGCAGTTCTTC.

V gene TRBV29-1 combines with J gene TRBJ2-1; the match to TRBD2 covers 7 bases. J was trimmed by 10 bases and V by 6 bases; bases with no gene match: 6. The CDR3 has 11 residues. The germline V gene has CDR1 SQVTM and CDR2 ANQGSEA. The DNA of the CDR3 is TGCAGCGTGGACGGGACTAAAGAGCAGTTCTTC. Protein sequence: CSVDGTKEQFF.

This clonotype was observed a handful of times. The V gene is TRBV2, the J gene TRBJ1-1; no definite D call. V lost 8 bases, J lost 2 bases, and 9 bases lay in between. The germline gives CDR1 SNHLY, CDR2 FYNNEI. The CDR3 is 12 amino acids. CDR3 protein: CASGQRNTEAFF. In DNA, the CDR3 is TGTGCCAGCGGGCAGAGAAACACTGAAGCTTTCTTT. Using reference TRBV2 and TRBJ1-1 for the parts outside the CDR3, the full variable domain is EPEVTQTPSHQVTQMGQEVILRCVPISNHLYFYWYRQILGQKVEFLVSFYNNEISEKSEIFDDQFSVERPDGSNFTLKIRSTKLEDSAMYFCASGQRNTEAFFGQGTRLTVV.

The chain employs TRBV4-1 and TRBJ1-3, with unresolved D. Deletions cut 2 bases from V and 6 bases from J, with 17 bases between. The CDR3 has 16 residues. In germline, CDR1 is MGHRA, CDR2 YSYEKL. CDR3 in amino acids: CASSQFTDRRINTIYF. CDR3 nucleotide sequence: TGCGCCAGCAGCCAATTCACGGACCGACGAATAAACACCATATATTTT.

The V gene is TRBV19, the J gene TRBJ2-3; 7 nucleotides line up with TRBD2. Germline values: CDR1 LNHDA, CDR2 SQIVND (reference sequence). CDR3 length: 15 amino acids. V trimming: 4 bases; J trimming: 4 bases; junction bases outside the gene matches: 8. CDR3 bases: TGTGCCAGTAGTAGAAGCGGAGGGAGGGCAGATACGCAGTATTTT. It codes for CASSRSGGRADTQYF. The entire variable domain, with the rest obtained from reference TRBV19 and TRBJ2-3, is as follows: DGGITQSPKYLFRKEGQNVTLSCEQNLNHDAMYWYRQDPGQGLRLIYYSQIVNDFQKGDIAEGYSVSREKKESFPLTVTSAQKNPTAFYLCASSRSGGRADTQYFGPGTRLTVL.

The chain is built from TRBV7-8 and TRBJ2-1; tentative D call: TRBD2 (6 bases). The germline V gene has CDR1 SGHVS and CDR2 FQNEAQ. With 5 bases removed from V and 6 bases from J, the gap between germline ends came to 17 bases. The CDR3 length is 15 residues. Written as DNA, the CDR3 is TGTGCCAGCAGCCTACGGACCCAAGCGGGCAATGAGCAGTTCTTC. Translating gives CASSLRTQAGNEQFF.

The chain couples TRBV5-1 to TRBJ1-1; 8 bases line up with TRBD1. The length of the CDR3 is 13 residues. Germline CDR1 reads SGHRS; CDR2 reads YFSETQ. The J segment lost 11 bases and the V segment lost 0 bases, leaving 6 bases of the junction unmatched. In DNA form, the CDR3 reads TGCGCCAGCAGCTTGGGACAGGGGCAGATCGCTTTCTTT. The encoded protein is CASSLGQGQIAFF.

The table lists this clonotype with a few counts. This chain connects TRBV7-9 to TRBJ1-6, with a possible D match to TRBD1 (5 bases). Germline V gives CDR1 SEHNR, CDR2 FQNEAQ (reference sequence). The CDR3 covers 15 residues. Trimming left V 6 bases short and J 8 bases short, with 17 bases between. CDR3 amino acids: CASSYSGTKDSPLHF. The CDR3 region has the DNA TGTGCCAGCAGTTATTCCGGGACCAAGGATTCACCCCTCCACTTT.

The CDR3: CASSRDPQPNQPQHF. In DNA, the CDR3 is TGTGCCAGCAGTCGGGACCCCCAACCCAATCAGCCCCAGCATTTT. The rearrangement links TRBV2 to TRBJ1-5; tentatively, D is TRBD1 (5 bases). The CDR3 runs to 15 residues. Germline CDR1 and CDR2: SNHLY and FYNNEI. The V gene lost 5 bases and the J gene lost 3 bases, with 14 bases spanning the gap.

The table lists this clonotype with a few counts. CDR3 amino acids: CASSFFGGRRSYNEQFF. DNA for the CDR3: TGTGCCAGCAGCTTCTTTGGTGGGAGAAGATCCTACAATGAGCAGTTCTTC. The V and J genes are TRBV7-6 and TRBJ2-1; tentatively, D is TRBD2 (5 bases). Trimming stripped 3 bases from V and 1 base from J, with 16 bases between. Looked up from germline, CDR1 is SGHVS and CDR2 is FNYEAQ. The CDR3 has 17 residues.

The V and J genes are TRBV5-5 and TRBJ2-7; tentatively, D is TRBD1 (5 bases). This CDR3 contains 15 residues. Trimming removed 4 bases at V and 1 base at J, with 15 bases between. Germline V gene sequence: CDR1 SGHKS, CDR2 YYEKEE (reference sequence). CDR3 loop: CASSRDSILSYEQYF. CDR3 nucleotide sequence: TGTGCCAGCAGCCGAGACAGTATTTTATCCTACGAGCAGTACTTC.

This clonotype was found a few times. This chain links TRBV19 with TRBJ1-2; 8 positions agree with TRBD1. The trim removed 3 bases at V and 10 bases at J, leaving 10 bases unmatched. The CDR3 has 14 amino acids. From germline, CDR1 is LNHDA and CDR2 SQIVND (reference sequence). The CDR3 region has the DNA TGTGCCAGTAGTATTACAGGGACAGGAGCGGACTACACCTTC. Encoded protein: CASSITGTGADYTF.

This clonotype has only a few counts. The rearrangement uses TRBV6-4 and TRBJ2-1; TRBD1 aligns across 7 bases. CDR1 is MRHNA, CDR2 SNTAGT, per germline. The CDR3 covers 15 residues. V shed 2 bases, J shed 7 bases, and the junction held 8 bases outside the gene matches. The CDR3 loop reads CASSDALQGMNEQFF. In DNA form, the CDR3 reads TGTGCCAGCAGTGACGCCCTACAGGGGATGAATGAGCAGTTCTTC.

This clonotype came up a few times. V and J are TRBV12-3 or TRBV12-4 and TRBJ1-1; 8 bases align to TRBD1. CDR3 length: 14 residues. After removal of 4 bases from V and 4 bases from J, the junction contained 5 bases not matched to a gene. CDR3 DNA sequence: TGTGCCAGCAGTTCCCGGGACAGGAGCACTGAAGCTTTCTTT. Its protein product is CASSSRDRSTEAFF.

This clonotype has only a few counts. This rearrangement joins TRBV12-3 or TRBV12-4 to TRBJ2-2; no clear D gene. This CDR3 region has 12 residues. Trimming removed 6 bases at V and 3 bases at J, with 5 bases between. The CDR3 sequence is CASRRDTGELFF. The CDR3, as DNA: TGTGCCAGCAGACGGGACACCGGGGAGCTGTTTTTT.

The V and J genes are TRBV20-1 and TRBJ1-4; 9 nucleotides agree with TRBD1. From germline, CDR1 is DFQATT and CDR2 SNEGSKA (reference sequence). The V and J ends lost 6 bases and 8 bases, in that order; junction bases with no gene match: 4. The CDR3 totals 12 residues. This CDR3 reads CSAGQGQEKLFF. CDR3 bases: TGCAGTGCGGGACAGGGACAAGAAAAACTGTTTTTT.

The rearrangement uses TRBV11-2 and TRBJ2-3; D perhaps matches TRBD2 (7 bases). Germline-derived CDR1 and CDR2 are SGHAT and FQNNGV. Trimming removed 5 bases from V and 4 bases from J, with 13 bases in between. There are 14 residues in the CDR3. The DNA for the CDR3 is TGTGCCAGCAGCCCCGGGGGGCGGCCAGATACGCAGTATTTT. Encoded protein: CASSPGGRPDTQYF.

The CDR3 loop reads CASSLAGDTSRGYTF. The CDR3 coding sequence is TGTGCCAGCAGCTTAGCGGGCGACACTTCCCGTGGCTACACCTTC. V and J are TRBV7-9 and TRBJ1-2; D remains unclear. CDR1 and CDR2 (germline): SEHNR, FQNEAQ (reference sequence). The CDR3 is 15 residues long. V shed 0 bases and J shed 7 bases, with 15 bases lying between them.

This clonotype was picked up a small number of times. CDR3 nucleotides: TGCAGTGCTCTTGACTTGGGGACTGAAGCTTTCTTT. The encoded protein is CSALDLGTEAFF. The chain links TRBV20-1 to TRBJ1-1; D remains unclear. V was shortened by 5 bases and J by 5 bases, with 12 bases between the two germline ends. The CDR3 extends over 12 amino acids. Germline loops: CDR1 DFQATT, CDR2 SNEGSKA (reference sequence).